Listed here are 30 T cell receptor beta chains from one sample, sequenced in a study of T cells expressing NK-cell markers. TCRdb processed the 5' RACE reads again and assigns one entry to each CDR3 protein, with no DNA. The table for this sample gives about 380,000 distinct CDR3 sequences. Sequenced: blood T cells: a sorted CD56 or NKG2C T cell subset, CD4+ or CD8+ T cells, or bulk PBMC T cells (not recorded which). Receptor source: a man aged 18 to 69 in good health.

This sequence joins TRBV28 and TRBJ2-7; the D call from TCRdb, TRBD2, cannot be confirmed without DNA. The germline V gene encodes CDR1 MDHEN and CDR2 SYDVKM. The CDR3 has 18 amino acids. This chain's CDR3 is CASTKRRAGRIWSYEQYF. Variable domain in full (rest from reference TRBV28 and TRBJ2-7): DVKVTQSSRYLVKRTGEKVFLECVQDMDHENMFWYRQDPGLGLRLIYFSYDVKMKEKGDIPEGYSVSREKKERFSLILESASTNQTSMYLCASTKRRAGRIWSYEQYFGPGTRLTVT.

The chain couples TRBV5-1 to TRBJ2-3; TCRdb's D gene call, TRBD1, goes unchecked for lack of DNA. CDR3 length: 18 amino acids. Per the germline V gene, CDR1 is SGHRS and CDR2 is YFSETQ. The CDR3 reads CASSTSGGGDLSTDTQYF.

This rearrangement joins TRBV6-5 to TRBJ1-6; the TCRdb D gene call, TRBD1, has no DNA to confirm it. Germline V gene data show CDR1 as MNHEY and CDR2 as SVGAGI. This CDR3 is 16 amino acids long. Here the CDR3 reads CASSYRQGNRGSPLHF.

V and J are TRBV12-3 or TRBV12-4 and TRBJ1-3; without DNA, the TCRdb call of TRBD1 cannot be checked. The CDR3 loop spans 15 amino acids. CDR3 sequence: CASIQGGVTGNTIYF.

V and J are TRBV3-1 and TRBJ2-5; lacking DNA, the TRBD1 call made by TCRdb goes unchecked. CDR1 LGHDT and CDR2 YNNKEL come from the germline V gene (reference sequence). This CDR3 region has 14 residues. CDR3 sequence: CASSQQQAGETQYF.

The V call is TRBV3-1, the J call TRBJ2-2; without DNA, the TCRdb call of TRBD1 cannot be checked. Germline V gene lookup returns CDR1 LGHDT and CDR2 YNNKEL (reference sequence). CDR3 length equals 18 residues. This CDR3 is CASSKGVGGPIDTGELFF.

This CDR3 is CASSTLMGQPQHF. This chain connects TRBV5-6 to TRBJ1-5. Germline CDR1 is SGHDT and CDR2 is YYEEEE. CDR3 length equals 13 residues.

The chain employs TRBV6-5 and TRBJ2-3; TCRdb indicates TRBD1, and absent DNA this call remains unverified. The CDR3 has 14 residues. In germline, CDR1 is MNHEY, CDR2 SVGAGI. The CDR3: CASSYSQGGDTQYF.

The chain employs TRBV2 and TRBJ2-6; TCRdb lists TRBD1, though no DNA is available to test this call. Germline V gene lookup returns CDR1 SNHLY and CDR2 FYNNEI. The CDR3 length is 15 residues. The CDR3 is CASRVTGVGANVLTF.

The V gene is TRBV6-5, the J gene TRBJ2-4; TCRdb selects TRBD2, and the lack of DNA leaves this call unchecked. From germline, CDR1 is MNHEY and CDR2 SVGAGI. CDR3 length: 17 amino acids. This CDR3 is CASSSRGLAVAKNIQYF.

CDR3 sequence reads: CASSRTGGSYNEQFF. The J gene is TRBJ2-1, the V gene TRBV27; the TRBD1 assignment by TCRdb is unverifiable without DNA. CDR1 and CDR2 from the germline V gene are MNHEY and SMNVEV (reference sequence). This CDR3 contains 15 residues.

The J gene is TRBJ2-1, the V gene TRBV4-1; TCRdb's D gene call, TRBD2, goes unchecked for lack of DNA. This CDR3 spans 15 amino acids. Germline CDR1 reads MGHRA; CDR2 reads YSYEKL. The chain's CDR3 is CASSQAWTRGGEQFF.

V and J are TRBV12-3 or TRBV12-4 and TRBJ2-2; the D call of TRBD1 rests on TCRdb alone, since no DNA is present to check it. There are 17 residues in the CDR3. This chain's CDR3 is CASRDPGQGAFTGELFF.

The gene calls are TRBV5-1 and TRBJ1-1. Germline V gene sequence: CDR1 SGHRS, CDR2 YFSETQ. CDR3 length: 15 amino acids. This chain's CDR3 is CASSLVATRNTEAFF.

The chain uses TRBV5-8 and TRBJ1-4. From germline, CDR1 is SGHTS and CDR2 YDEGEE. The CDR3 has 16 amino acids. The CDR3: CASSFGFGSTNEKLFF.

The V call is TRBV20-1, the J call TRBJ2-7; the TRBD1 assignment by TCRdb is unverifiable without DNA. Germline assignment: CDR1 DFQATT and CDR2 SNEGSKA (reference sequence). CDR3 size: 14 residues. This CDR3 is CSARETGGLYEQYF.

V usage is TRBV20-1 and J usage is TRBJ1-6. The CDR3 extends over 14 amino acids. Germline-derived CDR1 and CDR2 are DFQATT and SNEGSKA (reference sequence). The CDR3 reads CSATRHTENSPLHF.

The rearrangement uses TRBV20-1 and TRBJ2-7. Per the germline V gene, CDR1 is DFQATT and CDR2 is SNEGSKA (reference sequence). This CDR3 has 13 amino acids. This chain's CDR3 is CSASRQGPYEQYF.

The chain has TRBV10-3 and TRBJ2-7; TCRdb calls TRBD2, which cannot be checked without DNA. This CDR3 has 13 residues. Germline CDR1 reads ENHRY; CDR2 reads SYGVKD. The CDR3 protein is CAISEDYIGEQYF.

The rearrangement links TRBV7-9 to TRBJ2-2; TCRdb outputs TRBD1, but without DNA this stays unchecked. Germline CDR1 reads SEHNR; CDR2 reads FQNEAQ (reference sequence). The CDR3 is 16 residues long. CDR3 loop: CASQPGTGVNTGELFF. Drawing the rest from reference TRBV7-9 and TRBJ2-2, the complete variable domain is DTGVSQNPRHKITKRGQNVTFRCDPISEHNRLYWYRQTLGQGPEFLTYFQNEAQLEKSRLLSDRFSAERPKGSFSTLEIQRTEQGDSAMYLCASQPGTGVNTGELFFGEGSRLTVL.

V is TRBV19 and J is TRBJ2-7. From germline, CDR1 is LNHDA and CDR2 SQIVND (reference sequence). The length of the CDR3 is 14 residues. The CDR3 sequence: CASSRTTVPYEQYF.

The rearrangement links TRBV5-5 to TRBJ1-3; the D call from TCRdb, TRBD1, cannot be confirmed without DNA. CDR1 is SGHKS, CDR2 YYEKEE, per germline (reference sequence). CDR3 length: 16 amino acids. The CDR3 loop is CASSPPNRVKGNTIYF.

The chain has TRBV6-1 and TRBJ2-5. The CDR3 loop spans 12 amino acids. CDR1 is MNHNS, CDR2 SASEGT, per germline. CDR3 region: CASNRQQETQYF.

The V call is TRBV7-9, the J call TRBJ2-1; TCRdb returns TRBD1, unconfirmable since there is no DNA. The CDR3 loop spans 16 amino acids. Germline V gene data show CDR1 as SEHNR and CDR2 as FQNEAQ (reference sequence). CDR3 protein: CASSSKGQYNVREQFF.

This chain joins TRBV4-2 and TRBJ2-5; TCRdb gives TRBD2 as the D gene, but with no DNA this cannot be confirmed. The CDR3 length is 16 residues. CDR1 and CDR2 from the germline V gene are LGHNA and YNFKEQ. CDR3 in amino acids: CASSQVGSTSGETQYF.

The genes are TRBV7-2 and TRBJ1-2; TCRdb returns TRBD1, unconfirmable since there is no DNA. The length of the CDR3 is 16 residues. Germline V gene lookup returns CDR1 SGHTA and CDR2 FQGNSA. CDR3 sequence reads: CASSLDQTGYRYGYTF.

This rearrangement joins TRBV28 to TRBJ1-2; TCRdb reports TRBD1, a call that lacks DNA to check it against. The CDR3 has 19 amino acids. CDR1 and CDR2 from the germline V gene are MDHEN and SYDVKM. CDR3 region: CASSFSTQRLPLQGAGYTF.

This sequence joins TRBV11-2 and TRBJ2-5. CDR3 size: 13 residues. Per the germline V gene, CDR1 is SGHAT and CDR2 is FQNNGV. The CDR3 is CASSLQLQETQYF.

This chain connects TRBV29-1 to TRBJ2-7; TCRdb picks TRBD1, but there is no DNA to check that call. The CDR3 is 13 residues long. The germline V gene encodes CDR1 SQVTM and CDR2 ANQGSEA. The CDR3 sequence is CSVARDRGYEQYF.

The chain joins TRBV5-1 to TRBJ2-1; the D call from TCRdb, TRBD1, cannot be confirmed without DNA. The CDR3 length is 14 residues. Germline V CDR1 and CDR2: SGHRS, YFSETQ. The CDR3 here is CASGRGGTYNEQFF.